A selection of T cell receptor beta chains follows, all from one sample in a study of blood T cell repertoires in COVID-19. Repertoires were generated with immunoSEQ multiplex PCR, while TCRdb's copy carries only in-frame clones and drops some. The table lists under 200,000 clones, 83% of them singletons. The material sequenced was peripheral blood. The source is a human donor in a cohort sampled during active COVID-19. CDR3s include the opening cysteine and the closing phenylalanine or tryptophan. D genes are given only for firm matches. Some rows have no size entry. The others give once, few or many, or a class for an expanded clone.

d_call	clone_size	v_call	j_call	cdr3_nt	cdr3_aa
NA	NA	TRBV21-1	TRBJ2-7	TGTGCCAGCAGCATAAGACAGGGAGGTGGATGGGAGCAGTACTTC	CASSIRQGGGWEQYF
NA	NA	TRBV25-1	TRBJ2-7	TGTGCCAGCAGTGTCAACGGGGGGCCGTCCTACGAGCAGTACTTC	CASSVNGGPSYEQYF
NA	few	TRBV5-4	TRBJ1-1	TGTGCCAGCAGCTTGGCAGGGAACACTGAAGCTTTCTTT	CASSLAGNTEAFF
NA	few	TRBV7-2	TRBJ1-5	TGTGCCAGCAGCTTAACTCAGGGCAGGGCCCAGCCCCAGCATTTT	CASSLTQGRAQPQHF
TRBD1	NA	TRBV18	TRBJ2-7	TGTGCCAGCTCACCTCGAGGGACAGGAGACGAGCAGTACTTC	CASSPRGTGDEQYF
TRBD1	NA	TRBV6-4	TRBJ1-5	TGTGCCACCCGCTCCGGGACAGGGAATCAGCCCCAGCATTTT	CATRSGTGNQPQHF
TRBD1	NA	TRBV18	TRBJ2-7	TGTGCCAGCTCACCACCGGGACAGGCCCACGAGCAGTACTTC	CASSPPGQAHEQYF
TRBD1	NA	TRBV3-1/TRBV3-2	TRBJ2-4	TGTGCCAGCAGCCAGAGACAGGGCCCCAAAAACATTCAGTACTTC	CASSQRQGPKNIQYF
TRBD2	NA	TRBV29-1	TRBJ2-7	TGCAGCGTTTCCGGGACTAGCGAGGGGTACGAGCAGTACTTC	CSVSGTSEGYEQYF
TRBD1	NA	TRBV7-2	TRBJ1-5	TGTGCCAGCAGCTTAACGACAGGGCCGAGAGGTCCCCAGCATTTT	CASSLTTGPRGPQHF